These T cell receptor beta chains were read from a single sample in a study of PD-L1 blockade in urothelial cancer. The repertoire was sequenced with immunoSEQ multiplex PCR; TCRdb's copy has only in-frame clones and lacks some. The sample yields around 100,000 clones, around 90% seen once. The input for sequencing was PBMCs, taken around atezolizumab (anti-PD-L1) treatment. The receptor source for this set is a woman older than 75 with urothelial cancer. CDR3s include the opening cysteine and the closing phenylalanine or tryptophan. The order of the fields is clone size, V gene, D gene, J gene, CDR3 protein, CDR3 DNA. The D gene is left open where the match is weak. The size entry is marked missing in some rows and otherwise reads once, few, many or a size class.

NA	TRBV25-1	NA	TRBJ2-1	CASSEYETGEQFF	TGTGCCAGCAGTGAATACGAAACCGGTGAGCAGTTCTTC
NA	TRBV28	NA	TRBJ1-5	CASLGRRNQPQHF	TGTGCCTCCCTCGGCAGGCGAAATCAGCCCCAGCATTTT
NA	TRBV27	NA	TRBJ2-6	CASSGSGANVLTF	TGTGCCAGCTCAGGGTCTGGGGCCAACGTCCTGACTTTC
NA	TRBV19	NA	TRBJ1-1	CASSESGAKGGEAFF	TGTGCCAGTAGTGAGTCAGGGGCCAAGGGCGGTGAAGCTTTCTTT
NA	TRBV6-1	NA	TRBJ2-1	CASSEWGDSPLF	TGTGCCAGCAGTGAATGGGGAGACTCGCCTCTCTTC
once	TRBV7-8	NA	TRBJ1-1	CASSLKGLEAFF	TGTGCCAGCAGCTTAAAGGGGCTGGAAGCTTTCTTT
NA	TRBV28	NA	TRBJ1-1	CAGTGNRNTEAFF	TGTGCCGGTACAGGGAATAGAAACACTGAAGCTTTCTTT
once	TRBV28	TRBD1	TRBJ1-5	CASRQGNNQPQHF	TGTGCCAGTAGACAGGGAAACAATCAGCCCCAGCATTTT
NA	TRBV28	NA	TRBJ2-1	CASAGVAEYNEQFF	TGTGCCAGCGCCGGGGTAGCGGAATACAATGAGCAGTTCTTC
NA	TRBV6-1	NA	TRBJ1-1	CASNSNRNTEAFF	TGTGCCAGCAACTCTAATAGAAACACTGAAGCTTTCTTT
NA	TRBV7-8	TRBD2	TRBJ2-3	CASSLGGTTTDTQYF	TGTGCCAGCAGCTTAGGAGGGACTACCACAGATACGCAGTATTTT
NA	TRBV25-1	NA	TRBJ1-2	CASSGRTASGYTF	TGTGCCAGCAGTGGCCGGACAGCGTCCGGCTACACCTTC
NA	TRBV4-1	TRBD1	TRBJ2-4	CASSHLGQGEDIQYF	TGCGCCAGCAGCCACCTAGGACAGGGCGAGGACATTCAGTACTTC
NA	TRBV5-1	TRBD2	TRBJ2-7	CASSLGLAGGFVDEQYF	TGCGCCAGCAGCTTAGGACTAGCGGGAGGATTTGTGGACGAGCAGTACTTC
NA	TRBV9	NA	TRBJ1-1	CASSAIQGRASTEAFF	TGTGCCAGCAGCGCAATTCAGGGGAGGGCGAGCACTGAAGCTTTCTTT
NA	TRBV27	NA	TRBJ2-1	CASSSHGKRVWGNEQFF	TGTGCCAGCAGTTCGCACGGAAAGCGGGTATGGGGCAATGAGCAGTTCTTC
few	TRBV7-2	NA	TRBJ2-4	CASSWGGSGGTNIQYF	TGTGCCAGCAGCTGGGGAGGAAGTGGTGGTACAAACATTCAGTACTTC
NA	TRBV5-1	TRBD1	TRBJ2-7	CASSSGTGTYEQYF	TGCGCCAGCAGCTCCGGGACAGGAACCTACGAGCAGTACTTC
NA	TRBV19	TRBD1	TRBJ2-5	CASSVGTGQNQETQYF	TGTGCCAGTAGTGTGGGGACAGGCCAGAACCAAGAGACCCAGTACTTC
once	TRBV2	NA	TRBJ2-3	CASGQLRTDTQYF	TGTGCCAGCGGACAGCTACGCACAGATACGCAGTATTTT
NA	TRBV5-1	TRBD1	TRBJ2-3	CASSLGQGLTDTQYF	TGCGCCAGCAGCTTGGGACAGGGATTGACAGATACGCAGTATTTT
NA	TRBV5-1	TRBD1	TRBJ2-3	CASSNGQGGTDTQYF	TGCGCCAGCAGCAACGGACAGGGAGGCACAGATACGCAGTATTTT
NA	TRBV29-1	TRBD1	TRBJ2-1	CSVGTGVSYNEQFF	TGCAGCGTTGGGACAGGGGTGTCCTACAATGAGCAGTTCTTC
NA	TRBV19	TRBD2	TRBJ2-3	CASSIGGGFTDTQYF	TGTGCCAGTAGTATAGGCGGGGGGTTCACAGATACGCAGTATTTT
NA	TRBV28	TRBD1	TRBJ1-2	CANLDRRSYGYTF	TGTGCCAACCTGGACAGGCGCTCCTATGGCTACACCTTC
NA	TRBV18	TRBD1	TRBJ1-5	CASSLGTGDQPQHF	TGTGCCAGCTCACTCGGGACAGGAGATCAGCCCCAGCATTTT
NA	TRBV7-3	NA	TRBJ1-5	CASSPNSNQPQHF	TGTGCCAGCAGCCCAAATAGCAATCAGCCCCAGCATTTT
NA	TRBV2	TRBD2	TRBJ2-1	CASRPTSGIDNEQFF	TGTGCCAGCAGACCTACTAGCGGGATAGACAATGAGCAGTTCTTC
NA	TRBV7-6	TRBD2	TRBJ2-2	CASSPGLAGTPNTGELFF	TGTGCCAGCAGCCCCGGACTAGCAGGGACGCCGAACACCGGGGAGCTGTTTTTT
NA	TRBV6-6	TRBD1	TRBJ1-3	CASSYLTGGSGNTIYF	TGTGCCAGCAGTTACTTGACAGGGGGCTCTGGAAACACCATATATTTT
NA	TRBV28	TRBD2	TRBJ2-3	CASSFFLAGAADTQYF	TGTGCCAGCAGTTTTTTCCTAGCGGGAGCAGCAGATACGCAGTATTTT
few	TRBV18	NA	TRBJ1-5	CASSPDYSLPGQPQHF	TGTGCCAGCTCACCAGATTACAGCCTCCCCGGCCAGCCCCAGCATTTT